This T cell receptor (beta chain) was sequenced in a study of blood T cells in healthy people across ages. Using a J-beta primer mix together with a sample-barcoded 5' primer, a second PCR was run for roughly 7 to 11 cycles. TCRdb analysed the 5' RACE reads with MiXCR anew, one entry per CDR3 protein. Of about 670,000 distinct CDR3 sequences in the sample, roughly half are singletons; the top ten hold approximately 13%. Germline V gene data show CDR1 as SEHNR and CDR2 as FQNEAQ (reference sequence). CDR3 length: 16 residues. V gave up 5 bases and J gave up 0 bases, with 11 bases separating them. This clonotype was seen repeatedly, ten times or more. What it binds is not known. Overall study results and limits: Aged donors had fewer naive CD4+ cells and lower diversity than long-lived donors.

Sequenced sample: blood. The TCR comes from a woman aged 80 or over in good health. The chain combines TRBV7-9 with TRBJ2-6; the D call may be TRBD1 or TRBD2 (5 bases each). CDR3 region: CASSSWGYSGANVLTF. CDR3 nucleotides: TGTGCCAGCAGCAGTTGGGGGTACTCTGGGGCCAACGTCCTGACTTTC.